Below are 5 T cell receptor beta chains sequenced from a single sample in a study of blood T cell repertoires in COVID-19. The data were produced by immunoSEQ multiplex PCR, yet TCRdb's version contains in-frame clones alone and is incomplete. The table has just over 250,000 clones, about 90% seen once. Specimen: peripheral blood. The receptor source for this set is a person aged 18 to 35 with COVID-19, enrolled during active disease.

The count of this clone is one. The DNA for the CDR3 is TGCGCCAGCAGCTCGGGTCTAGCGGGAGGGGGGAACTACGAGCAGTACTTC. This translates into CASSSGLAGGGNYEQYF. This chain uses TRBV4-1 with TRBJ2-7, with 12 bases fitting TRBD2. With V trimmed by 5 bases and J by 3 bases, 11 bases remained unmatched. Germline loops: CDR1 MGHRA, CDR2 YSYEKL. This CDR3 is built from 17 residues.

The V and J genes are TRBV9 and TRBJ2-3, with 9 bases lining up with TRBD2. This CDR3 contains 16 residues. Germline CDR1 and CDR2: SGDLS and YYNGEE. The trim removed 0 bases at V and 2 bases at J, leaving 4 bases unmatched. CDR3: CASSVVGGRATDTQYF. CDR3 in DNA: TGTGCCAGCAGCGTAGTGGGCGGGAGGGCCACAGATACGCAGTATTTT.

The chain uses TRBV6-5 and TRBJ2-7, with a tentative D call TRBD1 (6 bases). The CDR3 contains 15 residues. CDR1 is MNHEY, CDR2 SVGAGI, per germline. V gave up 0 bases and J gave up 2 bases, with 11 bases separating them. CDR3 sequence (DNA): TGTGCCAGCAGTTACTCGAGGGGGTCCACCTACGAGCAGTACTTC. The encoded protein is CASSYSRGSTYEQYF.

V and J are TRBV10-2 and TRBJ1-5; D gene uncertain. The CDR3 spans 13 residues. Germline CDR1 is WSHSY and CDR2 is SAAADI. Between the trimmed V and J ends, which lost 0 bases and 6 bases, there was a span of 6 bases. CDR3 coding DNA: TGCGCCAGCAGTGAGTCCTACAGTCAGCCCCAGCATTTT. Translated, it gives CASSESYSQPQHF.

This chain links TRBV27 with TRBJ1-2, with 7 bases lining up with TRBD1. The length of the CDR3 is 16 residues. V shed 3 bases, J shed 2 bases, and the junction held 9 bases outside the gene matches. The germline CDR1 and CDR2 sequences are MNHEY and SMNVEV (reference sequence). The CDR3 here is CASSLIAGGTNYGYTF. The CDR3, as DNA: TGTGCCAGCAGTTTGATAGCAGGGGGGACGAACTATGGCTACACCTTC.